The 9 T cell receptor beta chains presented below share a single source sample, sequenced in a study of T cells in Graves' hyperthyroidism and ophthalmopathy. RNA transcripts gave rise to amplified TCR beta CDR3 regions. The TCR CDR3 was amplified in a first-round RT-PCR using the HTBI primer set. TCRdb itself ran the multiplex PCR reads through MiXCR, one entry per CDR3 protein. The sample carries almost 600,000 distinct CDR3 sequences, about 43% recorded once. Sequencing was performed on peripheral blood or thyroid tissue (not recorded which). The receptor set was obtained from a woman younger than 30 with Graves' hyperthyroidism.

V usage is TRBV6-5 and J usage is TRBJ2-7, with D perhaps matching TRBD1 (6 bases). CDR1 is MNHEY and CDR2 is SVGAGI in the germline V gene. The V end was cut by 7 bases, the J end by 5 bases, with 27 bases between. The CDR3 is 17 residues long. CDR3 region: CASNSTSWEQGDNEQYF. DNA of the CDR3: TGTGCCAGCAATTCGACAAGTTGGGAACAGGGCGACAACGAGCAGTACTTC.

This chain joins TRBV7-9 and TRBJ2-3, with TRBD2 matching 10 bases. The trim removed 3 bases at V and 4 bases at J, leaving 7 bases unmatched. This CDR3 has 16 amino acids. The germline CDR1 and CDR2 sequences are SEHNR and FQNEAQ (reference sequence). In nucleotides, the CDR3 is TGTGCCAGCAGCTTCCCAGCGGGAGGGCCTCCAGATACGCAGTATTTT. It yields the protein CASSFPAGGPPDTQYF.

CDR3 in DNA: TGCAGTGCTAGACTAGCGGGAGTCGGGGAGCTGTTTTTT. This sequence encodes CSARLAGVGELFF. The V gene is TRBV20-1, the J gene TRBJ2-2, with 10 positions matching TRBD2. In germline, CDR1 is DFQATT, CDR2 SNEGSKA (reference sequence). CDR3 length: 13 residues. V trimming: 2 bases; J trimming: 7 bases; junction bases outside the gene matches: 1.

This clonotype was recorded at least ten times. The gene calls are TRBV6-1 and TRBJ1-6; maybe TRBD1 (6 bases). CDR1 and CDR2 from the germline V gene are MNHNS and SASEGT. Trimming removed 5 bases from V and 9 bases from J, with 14 bases in between. The CDR3 loop spans 14 amino acids. CDR3 sequence: CASSPGTPGSPLHF. The CDR3 nucleotides are TGTGCCAGCAGTCCCGGGACACCGGGTTCACCCCTCCACTTT.

The sample holds a few counts of this clonotype. The V gene is TRBV6-5, the J gene TRBJ2-2, with 9 bases matching TRBD1. Germline loops: CDR1 MNHEY, CDR2 SVGAGI. The V gene end was trimmed by 3 bases and the J gene end by 7 bases; junction bases not matched to a gene: 3. This CDR3 has 14 residues. The CDR3 loop is CASSYWTGDGELFF. CDR3 bases: TGTGCCAGCAGTTATTGGACAGGGGACGGGGAGCTGTTTTTT.

The CDR3 sequence: CSASSEGTGYTF. CDR3 in DNA: TGCAGTGCTAGTAGTGAGGGGACTGGCTACACCTTC. The gene calls are TRBV20-1 and TRBJ1-2; maybe TRBD1 (5 bases). CDR1 is DFQATT and CDR2 is SNEGSKA in the germline V gene (reference sequence). The germline V and J ends were trimmed by 3 bases and 7 bases, with 12 bases remaining between them. The CDR3 contains 12 residues.

The chain carries TRBV15 and TRBJ2-2; 9 nucleotides line up with TRBD2. Germline CDR1 and CDR2: LNHNV and YYDKDF (reference sequence). The length of the CDR3 is 15 residues. The V and J ends lost 5 bases and 4 bases, in that order; junction bases with no gene match: 5. In nucleotides, the CDR3 is TGTGCCACCAGCGATCTAGCGGGGTTCACCGGGGAGCTGTTTTTT. Its protein product is CATSDLAGFTGELFF.

The chain is built from TRBV25-1 and TRBJ2-5; D remains unclear. Trimming cost V 9 bases and J 5 bases, with 13 bases left between them. The CDR3 is 12 residues long. Per germline, CDR1 MGHDK and CDR2 SYGVNS. CDR3 amino acids: CASRGRTETQYF. CDR3 bases: TGTGCCAGTCGCGGTCGGACGGAGACCCAGTACTTC. The full variable domain, rest sourced from reference TRBV25-1 and TRBJ2-5, is EADIYQTPRYLVIGTGKKITLECSQTMGHDKMYWYQQDPGMELHLIHYSYGVNSTEKGDLSSESTVSRIRTEHFPLTLESARPSHTSQYLCASRGRTETQYFGPGTRLLVL.

The table lists this clonotype with many counts. The J gene is TRBJ1-2, the V gene TRBV7-2; 10 bases agree with TRBD1. The CDR3 sequence is 15 residues long. The V gene's germline CDR1 is SGHTA and CDR2 FQGNSA. V was pared by 4 bases and J by 2 bases, with 4 bases of the junction left unmatched. DNA for the CDR3: TGTGCCAGCAGCTCCTGGACAGGGGGGAACTATGGCTACACCTTC. It specifies CASSSWTGGNYGYTF.